This T cell receptor (beta chain) originates from a study of cytomegalovirus exposure and HLA in healthy donors. Overall study results and limits: Among the CMV-associated chains, three were confirmed in vitro as specific for CMV antigens.

Notes on this clone: Its cognate antigen is unknown.

Germline assignment: CDR1 SGHVS and CDR2 FQNEAQ. V lost 1 base, J lost 8 bases, and 13 bases lay in between. The CDR3 totals 14 residues. The repertoire was sequenced with immunoSEQ multiplex PCR; TCRdb's copy has only in-frame clones and lacks some. Of some 120,000 clones listed, 70% to 90% were seen once; the top ten hold less than 2%. The specimen was PBMCs. This sequence originates from a woman younger than 35 in good health and CMV-seronegative. The chain joins TRBV7-8 to TRBJ2-3; perhaps TRBD1 as D (6 bases). Here the CDR3 DNA reads TGTGCCAGCAGCTTAGGACAAATAGGGGGTACGCAGTATTTT. This sequence encodes CASSLGQIGGTQYF.